This T cell receptor (beta chain) was sequenced during a study of CD8 T cells in Susac syndrome. Study-level points and caveats: The study admitted that it had a relatively small number of individuals in its TCR sequencing and HLA analysis.

The length of the CDR3 is 14 residues. CDR1 is GTSNPN, CDR2 SVGIG, per germline (reference sequence). Between the trimmed V and J ends, which lost 3 bases and 7 bases, there was a span of 18 bases. Of note for this clonotype: What it recognizes is unknown.

Random hexamers were used to reverse transcribe the RNA input (roughly 0.5 to 1 ug). Coverage of TCR beta CDR3 amplification by immunoSEQ multiplex PCR extended to 54 Vbeta and 13 Jbeta. One entry per CDR3 protein results from TCRdb running MiXCR on the immunoSEQ multiplex PCR reads. The sample carries 200,000 or so distinct CDR3 sequences, 85% to 95% recorded once. This TCR derives from a human donor with Susac syndrome. This chain connects TRBV30 to TRBJ1-2; no clear D. The sample consisted of CD8+ T cells from PBMCs. The CDR3 sequence: CAWSPGSQFSGYTF. The CDR3 DNA sequence: TGTGCCTGGAGCCCGGGATCCCAATTTTCTGGCTACACCTTC.